The 31 T cell receptor beta chains below come from one sample, sequenced in a study of shared T cell receptors in the human thymus. Using immunoSEQ multiplex PCR, the repertoire was profiled, and TCRdb retains in-frame clones only, with some absent. The sample has roughly 560,000 clones, 75% to 80% seen once. This sample also appeared in a second study, on human thymus T cells.

Sequenced material: thymocytes. The receptors shown here come from a boy in the first two years of life with a congenital heart defect.

The chain is built from TRBV28 and TRBJ1-2, with a possible D match to TRBD1 (5 bases). The V gene lost 4 bases and the J gene lost 10 bases, with 25 bases spanning the gap. Looked up from germline, CDR1 is MDHEN and CDR2 is SYDVKM. The CDR3 is 16 residues long. The chain's CDR3 is CASSSSWRGNLNDYTF. The CDR3 DNA is TGTGCCAGCAGTTCATCGTGGCGGGGCAATCTCAATGACTACACCTTC.

V is TRBV27 and J is TRBJ2-3, with unresolved D. Per germline, CDR1 MNHEY and CDR2 SMNVEV (reference sequence). The CDR3 loop spans 9 amino acids. Trimming left V 10 bases short and J 4 bases short, with 3 bases between. For the CDR3, the DNA is TGTGCCATCTCAGATACGCAGTATTTT. Translation: CAISDTQYF.

The CDR3 reads CASSLGLAGLIKDSANTGELFF. The CDR3 region has the DNA TGTGCCAGCAGCTTGGGACTAGCGGGACTGATTAAGGATAGCGCGAACACCGGGGAGCTGTTTTTT. This chain connects TRBV28 to TRBJ2-2, with 13 bases matching TRBD2. CDR1 is MDHEN and CDR2 is SYDVKM in the germline V gene. CDR3 size: 22 residues. V was clipped by 6 bases and J by 0 bases; unmatched bases: 19.

The rearrangement joins TRBV7-9 to TRBJ1-1, with TRBD1 matching over 7 bases. From germline, CDR1 is SEHNR and CDR2 FQNEAQ (reference sequence). The CDR3 has 17 amino acids. V lost 5 bases to trimming and J lost 8 bases; unmatched junction nucleotides: 20. The CDR3 is CASSPIDREALNVEAFF. The CDR3 coding sequence is TGTGCCAGCAGCCCGATCGACAGGGAGGCCTTAAACGTCGAAGCTTTCTTT.

The chain is built from TRBV4-2 and TRBJ1-3; maybe TRBD1 (6 bases). Per the germline V gene, CDR1 is LGHNA and CDR2 is YNFKEQ. This CDR3 comprises 16 residues. Trimming stripped 0 bases from V and 4 bases from J, with 13 bases between. DNA for the CDR3: TGTGCCAGCAGCCAAGACAGGGGTTCGGGGGGAAACACCATATATTTT. Residues: CASSQDRGSGGNTIYF.

The chain couples TRBV28 to TRBJ2-4; 10 nucleotides line up with TRBD2. This CDR3 contains 18 residues. Germline loops: CDR1 MDHEN, CDR2 SYDVKM. Germline trimming cut 6 bases from V and 0 bases from J; bases unmatched to any gene: 11. The CDR3 bases are TGTGCCAGCAGAGAGCGGGAGGGTAGACACTTAGCCAAAAACATTCAGTACTTC. This sequence encodes CASREREGRHLAKNIQYF.

The rearrangement links TRBV4-3 to TRBJ2-3; D gene ambiguous. The germline CDR1 and CDR2 sequences are LGHNA and YSLEER. This CDR3 contains 12 residues. Trimming took off 0 bases at V and 10 bases at J, with 8 bases between the two ends. CDR3 DNA: TGCGCCAGCAGCCAAGATCTAGACGCGCAGTATTTT. Translation gives CASSQDLDAQYF.

V gene TRBV6-1 combines with J gene TRBJ2-1; 12 nucleotides agree with TRBD2. This CDR3 spans 20 amino acids. Trimming cost V 0 bases and J 2 bases; bases outside gene matches: 11. Looked up from germline, CDR1 is MNHNS and CDR2 is SASEGT. The CDR3 loop is CASSEALGLAGGPPYNEQFF. For the CDR3, the DNA is TGTGCCAGCAGTGAAGCGCTAGGGCTAGCGGGAGGGCCGCCCTACAATGAGCAGTTCTTC.

This chain uses TRBV7-6 with TRBJ2-3; 8 bases match TRBD2. V lost 5 bases and J lost 1; bases outside the gene matches: 8. Germline V gene data show CDR1 as SGHVS and CDR2 as FNYEAQ. The CDR3 covers 16 residues. The CDR3 loop reads CASSPLAGGRTDTQYF. The DNA for the CDR3 is TGTGCCAGCAGCCCCCTCGCGGGAGGACGCACAGATACGCAGTATTTT.

The genes are TRBV6-1 and TRBJ2-2; TRBD1 aligns across 8 bases. This CDR3 contains 16 residues. Unmatched junction bases numbered 3, after V lost 0 bases and J lost 3 bases. Looked up from germline, CDR1 is MNHNS and CDR2 is SASEGT. CDR3 bases: TGTGCCAGCAGTGAAGCCCGGACAGGGCACACCGGGGAGCTGTTTTTT. This gives the protein CASSEARTGHTGELFF.

There are a few counts of this clone. The genes are TRBV19 and TRBJ1-1; 10 nucleotides match TRBD1. CDR3 length: 12 amino acids. Germline loops: CDR1 LNHDA, CDR2 SQIVND (reference sequence). J lost 11 bases, V lost 3 bases, and 3 bases had no gene match. DNA for the CDR3: TGTGCCAGTAGTATGCTGGACAGGGGGGCTTTCTTT. It encodes CASSMLDRGAFF. The full variable domain, completed using reference TRBV19 and TRBJ1-1, is DGGITQSPKYLFRKEGQNVTLSCEQNLNHDAMYWYRQDPGQGLRLIYYSQIVNDFQKGDIAEGYSVSREKKESFPLTVTSAQKNPTAFYLCASSMLDRGAFFGQGTRLTVV.

V gene TRBV6-1 combines with J gene TRBJ2-7, with a weak D call TRBD2 (6 bases). This CDR3 region has 20 residues. CDR1 and CDR2 (germline): MNHNS, SASEGT. V lost 0 bases and J 2 bases, leaving 26 bases between the germline ends. The CDR3 DNA follows: TGTGCCAGCAGTGAAGCCTTCCGAAGGAAGGTTCGGGACTCCACCTACGAGCAGTACTTC. It encodes CASSEAFRRKVRDSTYEQYF.

The J gene is TRBJ2-7, the V gene TRBV10-3; D possibly corresponds to TRBD2 (5 bases). Germline values: CDR1 ENHRY, CDR2 SYGVKD. The CDR3 is 16 residues long. V was shortened by 4 bases and J by 0 bases, with 16 bases between the two germline ends. This CDR3 is CAISGIGINSSYEQYF. CDR3 coding DNA: TGTGCCATCAGTGGGATCGGGATTAATAGCTCCTACGAGCAGTACTTC.

This clone was seen only a few times. The chain uses TRBV6-5 and TRBJ1-2, with 7 bases fitting TRBD1. The CDR3 consists of 13 residues. Losses at the gene ends were 6 bases for V and 7 bases for J; bases not matched to a gene: 8. The germline CDR1 and CDR2 sequences are MNHEY and SVGAGI. CDR3 coding DNA: TGTGCCAGCAGACCGGACAGGATGGGTGGCTACACCTTC. Its protein is CASRPDRMGGYTF.

This rearrangement joins TRBV5-4 to TRBJ2-7; the D gene is possibly TRBD1 (6 bases). Germline V gives CDR1 SGHNT, CDR2 YYREEE (reference sequence). V was shortened by 4 bases and J by 2 bases, with 13 bases between the two germline ends. This CDR3 contains 14 residues. CDR3 in DNA: TGTGCCAGCAGCATAGGACAGTTTGCCTACGAGCAGTACTTC. Protein product: CASSIGQFAYEQYF. Combining the CDR3 with reference TRBV5-4 and TRBJ2-7 gives the whole variable domain ETGVTQSPTHLIKTRGQQVTLRCSSQSGHNTVSWYQQALGQGPQFIFQYYREEENGRGNFPPRFSGLQFPNYSSELNVNALELDDSALYLCASSIGQFAYEQYFGPGTRLTVT.

This rearrangement joins TRBV28 to TRBJ1-3, with 8 nucleotides matching TRBD1. The V segment lost 5 bases and the J segment 3 bases; nucleotides outside the gene matches: 21. Per germline, CDR1 MDHEN and CDR2 SYDVKM. This CDR3 region has 20 residues. CDR3 DNA: TGTGCCAGCAGTCCGAGGGCAATCCCCCGACAGGGGAAGATTGGAAACACCATATATTTT. Protein product: CASSPRAIPRQGKIGNTIYF.

Of note for this clone: No DNA is shown, since the ends of the CDR3 on it are uncertain; the CDR3 is the one TCRdb lists. The V and J genes are TRBV4-3 and TRBJ2-2; TRBD2 is the table's D call and was not checked against the DNA. The germline CDR1 and CDR2 sequences are LGHNA and YSLEER. The CDR3 comprises 20 residues, both ends counted. This chain's CDR3 is CASSQVQGTSGRLRAGELFF.

The gene calls are TRBV10-3 and TRBJ1-2, with 7 bases aligning to TRBD1. The CDR3 contains 12 residues. V lost 4 bases and J lost 4; bases outside the gene matches: 0. Germline V gives CDR1 ENHRY, CDR2 SYGVKD. CDR3 loop: CAISGDSYGYTF. CDR3 bases: TGTGCCATCAGTGGGGACAGCTATGGCTACACCTTC.

This clone occurred a few times. The genes are TRBV27 and TRBJ2-7, with 9 nucleotides matching TRBD2. After removal of 2 bases from V and 6 bases from J, the junction contained 5 bases not matched to a gene. The CDR3 has 14 residues. Germline CDR1 and CDR2: MNHEY and SMNVEV (reference sequence). CDR3 sequence reads: CASSLAGLASEQYF. DNA of the CDR3: TGTGCCAGCAGTTTAGCGGGACTAGCATCCGAGCAGTACTTC.

This chain's CDR3 is CASSLPVGSADTQYF. The CDR3 nucleotides are TGTGCCAGCAGCTTACCTGTCGGGTCGGCAGATACGCAGTATTTT. The chain employs TRBV7-9 and TRBJ2-3; D gene uncertain. The CDR3 consists of 15 residues. The germline V gene encodes CDR1 SEHNR and CDR2 FQNEAQ (reference sequence). With 2 bases removed from V and 4 bases from J, the gap between germline ends came to 13 bases.

This chain connects TRBV28 to TRBJ2-2; 10 positions agree with TRBD2. Losses at the gene ends were 2 bases for V and 6 bases for J; bases not matched to a gene: 15. CDR3 length equals 19 residues. Germline-derived CDR1 and CDR2 are MDHEN and SYDVKM. CDR3 region: CASSLLPSGRNKRAGELFF. The CDR3 DNA follows: TGTGCCAGCAGTTTACTCCCTAGCGGGAGAAATAAGCGTGCCGGGGAGCTGTTTTTT.

The chain has TRBV7-2 and TRBJ1-3; D gene ambiguous. The germline V gene encodes CDR1 SGHTA and CDR2 FQGNSA. V was pared by 2 bases and J by 0 bases, with 8 bases between. This CDR3 contains 15 residues. The CDR3 DNA reads as TGTGCCAGCAGCTTACGGCGGTACTCTGGAAACACCATATATTTT. This codes for CASSLRRYSGNTIYF.

The chain carries TRBV4-1 and TRBJ1-2; tentative D call: TRBD1 (6 bases). This CDR3 is 17 amino acids long. V gave up 0 bases and J gave up 7 bases, with 21 bases separating them. Germline V lookup: CDR1 MGHRA, CDR2 YSYEKL. CDR3 amino acids: CASSQEYPPRTASGYTF. In DNA form, the CDR3 reads TGCGCCAGCAGCCAAGAATATCCCCCTAGGACAGCAAGTGGCTACACCTTC.

The rearrangement links TRBV4-2 to TRBJ2-7, with D maybe TRBD2 (5 bases). Germline values: CDR1 LGHNA, CDR2 YNFKEQ. The CDR3 consists of 15 residues. With 1 base removed from V and 0 bases from J, the gap between germline ends came to 10 bases. The CDR3, as DNA: TGTGCCAGCAGCCAAGGGAGCGGCAGCTCCTACGAGCAGTACTTC. Translation gives CASSQGSGSSYEQYF.

The gene calls are TRBV6-5 and TRBJ1-5; a weak D match, TRBD1 (5 bases). The V and J ends lost 5 bases and 3 bases respectively, with 11 bases between them. Germline CDR1 and CDR2: MNHEY and SVGAGI. The CDR3 loop spans 14 amino acids. CDR3 coding DNA: TGTGCCAGCAGTGCGACAGCCCCCAATCAGCCCCAGCATTTT. Its translation is CASSATAPNQPQHF.

The genes are TRBV4-1 and TRBJ2-5; D is possibly TRBD1 (5 bases). Trimming stripped 1 base from V and 3 bases from J, with 9 bases between. Germline CDR1 MGHRA, CDR2 YSYEKL. The CDR3 is 14 amino acids. CDR3 in amino acids: CASSQVSQEETQYF. The CDR3 DNA follows: TGCGCCAGCAGCCAAGTCTCACAGGAAGAGACCCAGTACTTC.

The chain is built from TRBV6-6 and TRBJ2-5; 10 bases are shared with TRBD1. J lost 7 bases, V lost 6 bases, and 5 bases had no gene match. Germline CDR1 and CDR2: MNHNY and SVGAGI (reference sequence). This CDR3 spans 13 amino acids. The CDR3 DNA sequence: TGTGCCAGCAGGGGGGGACAGGGGAGGACCCAGTACTTC. Amino acid sequence: CASRGGQGRTQYF.

This chain connects TRBV10-1 to TRBJ2-2, with TRBD2 matching over 11 bases. The CDR3 runs 17 residues. CDR1 is WNHNN and CDR2 is SYGVQD in the germline V gene (reference sequence). Unmatched junction bases numbered 10, after V lost 6 bases and J lost 4 bases. The CDR3 coding sequence is TGCGCCAGCAGGACCGGGACTAGCGGTACCCCCACCGGGGAGCTGTTTTTT. Its translation is CASRTGTSGTPTGELFF.

The V and J genes are TRBV6-5 and TRBJ2-5, with D possibly being TRBD1 (5 bases). CDR3 length: 14 amino acids. Germline-derived CDR1 and CDR2 are MNHEY and SVGAGI. V was trimmed by 2 bases and J by 3 bases, leaving 10 bases between them. CDR3 nucleotide sequence: TGTGCCAGCAGTTACGGCAGGGATAAAGAGACCCAGTACTTC. Amino acid sequence: CASSYGRDKETQYF.

The rearrangement joins TRBV28 to TRBJ2-3, with TRBD2 matching 13 bases. After removal of 4 bases from V and 4 bases from J, the junction contained 11 bases not matched to a gene. Germline V lookup: CDR1 MDHEN, CDR2 SYDVKM. CDR3 size: 18 residues. The CDR3 loop reads CASSSHFGTSGISDTQYF. In nucleotides, the CDR3 is TGTGCCAGCAGTTCTCATTTTGGGACTAGCGGGATTTCAGATACGCAGTATTTT.

The V call is TRBV5-1, the J call TRBJ2-2; D gene uncertain. CDR1 is SGHRS, CDR2 YFSETQ, per germline. This CDR3 is 16 amino acids long. V lost 0 bases and J lost 2, with 11 bases in between. The CDR3 is CASSLELRVNTGELFF. CDR3 nucleotide sequence: TGCGCCAGCAGCTTGGAGCTCCGGGTTAACACCGGGGAGCTGTTTTTT.